Following are 20 T cell receptor beta chains from one sample sequenced in a study of identical twins. Via MiXCR, TCRdb re-called the 5' RACE reads, giving one row per CDR3 protein. The table includes approximately 690,000 distinct CDR3 sequences, 6.1% detected once. The sequenced material came from naive T cells sorted from blood. The receptors were gathered from a man between 18 and 35 years old in good health.

The gene calls are TRBV6-1 and TRBJ2-1; 7 bases are a match to TRBD1. Germline CDR1 reads MNHNS; CDR2 reads SASEGT. This CDR3 region has 15 residues. V shed 6 bases and J 3 bases; nucleotides not matched to a gene: 8. The CDR3: CASSSDRVGYNEQFF. The CDR3 bases are TGTGCCAGCAGCTCCGACAGGGTGGGCTACAATGAGCAGTTCTTC.

V gene TRBV28 combines with J gene TRBJ2-6; D may be TRBD1 or TRBD2 (7 bases each). CDR3 size: 17 residues. The V and J ends lost 5 bases and 3 bases respectively, with 17 bases between them. Germline loops: CDR1 MDHEN, CDR2 SYDVKM. The CDR3 is CASSGTTGVSGANVLTF. CDR3 nucleotide sequence: TGTGCCAGCAGTGGGACTACAGGGGTGAGTGGGGCCAACGTCCTGACTTTC. Looking up the rest from reference TRBV28 and TRBJ2-6 gives the full variable domain: DVKVTQSSRYLVKRTGEKVFLECVQDMDHENMFWYRQDPGLGLRLIYFSYDVKMKEKGDIPEGYSVSREKKERFSLILESASTNQTSMYLCASSGTTGVSGANVLTFGAGSRLTVL.

This clonotype was seen ten or more times. The V gene is TRBV5-1, the J gene TRBJ2-5; 10 bases align to TRBD2. CDR1 SGHRS and CDR2 YFSETQ come from the germline V gene. The trim removed 0 bases at V and 5 bases at J, leaving 7 bases unmatched. The CDR3 consists of 16 residues. The CDR3 loop reads CASSLEASGSRETQYF. The CDR3, as DNA: TGCGCCAGCAGCTTGGAAGCTAGCGGGAGCAGGGAGACCCAGTACTTC.

This clonotype was seen repeatedly, ten times or more. This chain uses TRBV14 with TRBJ2-5; tentatively, D is TRBD1 (6 bases). Per the germline V gene, CDR1 is SGHDN and CDR2 is FVKESK. The length of the CDR3 is 15 residues. V was trimmed by 0 bases and J by 4 bases, leaving 12 bases between them. This CDR3 reads CASSQEQGRPETQYF. CDR3 nucleotides: TGTGCCAGCAGCCAAGAGCAGGGGAGACCAGAGACCCAGTACTTC.

The table lists this clonotype with many counts. The chain combines TRBV5-1 with TRBJ1-1; the match to TRBD1 covers 10 bases. V lost 0 bases and J lost 7; bases outside the gene matches: 9. The length of the CDR3 is 16 residues. Germline assignment: CDR1 SGHRS and CDR2 YFSETQ. The CDR3 sequence is CASSLASQTGGSEAFF. The CDR3 DNA follows: TGCGCCAGCAGCTTGGCCTCGCAGACAGGGGGCAGTGAAGCTTTCTTT.

This clonotype was seen only a few times. The genes are TRBV14 and TRBJ1-2; possibly TRBD1 for D (6 bases). The germline V gene encodes CDR1 SGHDN and CDR2 FVKESK. Trimming pared 3 bases from V and 6 bases from J, leaving 11 bases between. CDR3 length: 13 amino acids. The CDR3 spells CASSQYWTDGYTF. The CDR3 nucleotides read TGTGCCAGCAGCCAGTACTGGACAGATGGCTACACCTTC.

This clonotype was seen more than once but under ten times. This sequence joins TRBV29-1 and TRBJ1-1, with D maybe TRBD1 (5 bases). The CDR3 totals 9 residues. CDR1 and CDR2 (germline): SQVTM, ANQGSEA. The chain's CDR3 is CTVGVGAFF. In nucleotides, the CDR3 is TGCACTGTGGGGGTTGGAGCTTTCTTT.

At least ten counts were recorded for this clonotype. The V and J genes are TRBV5-1 and TRBJ2-7; D is possibly TRBD1 or TRBD2 (5 bases each). The CDR3 consists of 13 residues. Deletions cut 3 bases from V and 2 bases from J, with 9 bases between. Germline V gives CDR1 SGHRS, CDR2 YFSETQ. The CDR3 nucleotides read TGCGCCAGCAGCTGGGACCAGACCTACGAGCAGTACTTC. Protein: CASSWDQTYEQYF.

A few counts support this clonotype. The chain carries TRBV25-1 and TRBJ2-6; 7 bases align to TRBD2. The V segment lost 1 base and the J segment 2 bases; nucleotides outside the gene matches: 5. In germline, CDR1 is MGHDK, CDR2 SYGVNS. This CDR3 spans 17 amino acids. The CDR3 DNA is TGTGCCAGCAGTGAATCGCAGGGAGGGACTGGGGCCAACGTCCTGACTTTC. It is translated as CASSESQGGTGANVLTF.

This clonotype was detected many times. V and J are TRBV12-3 or TRBV12-4 and TRBJ1-6; the D gene is possibly TRBD1 (6 bases). With 6 bases removed from V and 8 bases from J, the gap between germline ends came to 14 bases. This CDR3 is 14 amino acids long. CDR3: CASSTQGLYSPLHF. The CDR3 region has the DNA TGTGCCAGCAGCACTCAGGGGTTGTATTCACCCCTCCACTTT.

Only a few counts were recorded for this clonotype. The genes are TRBV7-9 and TRBJ1-3; no clear D. Trimming stripped 4 bases from V and 0 bases from J, with 13 bases between. Germline CDR1 SEHNR, CDR2 FQNEAQ (reference sequence). The length of the CDR3 is 16 residues. This chain's CDR3 is CASSSTGGSSGNTIYF. In DNA, the CDR3 is TGTGCCAGCAGCTCCACGGGCGGTTCCTCTGGAAACACCATATATTTT.

This clonotype was detected many times. The gene calls are TRBV29-1 and TRBJ2-7, with 7 bases identical to TRBD2. The V segment lost 4 bases and the J segment 7 bases; nucleotides outside the gene matches: 19. Germline CDR1 SQVTM, CDR2 ANQGSEA. CDR3 length: 16 amino acids. The CDR3 sequence: CSVALGGGIVSREQYF. As DNA, the CDR3 is TGCAGCGTTGCCTTGGGGGGGGGAATAGTCTCGCGGGAGCAGTACTTC.

The rearrangement links TRBV4-1 to TRBJ2-6; D is perhaps TRBD1 or TRBD2 (5 bases each). V lost 1 base and J 1 base, leaving 8 bases between the germline ends. The CDR3 runs to 16 residues. CDR1 is MGHRA, CDR2 YSYEKL, per germline. CDR3 DNA sequence: TGCGCCAGCAGCCAAGTATGGGGGTCTGGGGCCAACGTCCTGACTTTC. It is translated as CASSQVWGSGANVLTF.

There are many counts of this clonotype. The chain couples TRBV9 to TRBJ2-5; weak D call: TRBD2 (7 bases). The germline V and J ends were trimmed by 0 bases and 7 bases, with 13 bases remaining between them. Per the germline V gene, CDR1 is SGDLS and CDR2 is YYNGEE. The length of the CDR3 is 14 residues. CDR3 in amino acids: CASSVEGGRGTQYF. The CDR3 bases are TGTGCCAGCAGCGTAGAGGGGGGGCGAGGGACCCAGTACTTC. Full variable domain (rest looked up from reference TRBV9 and TRBJ2-5): DSGVTQTPKHLITATGQRVTLRCSPRSGDLSVYWYQQSLDQGLQFLIQYYNGEERAKGNILERFSAQQFPDLHSELNLSSLELGDSALYFCASSVEGGRGTQYFGPGTRLLVL.

Ten or more counts support this clonotype. The rearrangement links TRBV5-1 to TRBJ2-7; 9 nucleotides line up with TRBD2. V gave up 4 bases and J gave up 0 bases; unmatched junction bases: 5. This CDR3 spans 15 amino acids. Germline V lookup: CDR1 SGHRS, CDR2 YFSETQ. DNA of the CDR3: TGCGCCAGCAGCATCCGACTAGCGGACTCCTACGAGCAGTACTTC. Translation gives CASSIRLADSYEQYF.

This clonotype was observed a few times. This rearrangement joins TRBV12-3 or TRBV12-4 to TRBJ2-2; D not certain. This CDR3 region has 13 residues. V was cut by 1 base and J by 6 bases, with 6 bases left in between. This CDR3 is CASSLEAAGELFF. CDR3 DNA sequence: TGTGCCAGCAGTTTAGAGGCCGCCGGGGAGCTGTTTTTT.

This clonotype was found many times. The chain joins TRBV10-3 to TRBJ2-7; the D is unclear. This CDR3 comprises 13 residues. Germline CDR1 and CDR2: ENHRY and SYGVKD. Deletions cut 3 bases from V and 0 bases from J, with 6 bases between. The CDR3 nucleotides are TGTGCCATCAGTGAAACAGACTCCTACGAGCAGTACGTC. Amino acids: CAISETDSYEQYV.

This clonotype has more than one count but fewer than ten. This rearrangement joins TRBV7-2 to TRBJ2-7; D possibly corresponds to TRBD2 (6 bases). Germline CDR1 is SGHTA and CDR2 is FQGNSA. The CDR3 loop spans 15 amino acids. V lost 5 bases and J lost 6, with 20 bases in between. The CDR3 region is CASSGDFSSRGEQYF. CDR3 DNA sequence: TGTGCCAGCAGCGGGGACTTCTCGTCCCGGGGCGAGCAGTACTTC.

This clonotype showed up just a few times. The chain links TRBV14 to TRBJ2-4, with 7 bases lining up with TRBD1. CDR1 SGHDN and CDR2 FVKESK come from the germline V gene. The J segment lost 2 bases and the V segment lost 6 bases, leaving 4 bases of the junction unmatched. The CDR3 extends over 14 amino acids. Here the CDR3 DNA reads TGTGCCAGCAGGCTGACAGGGTCCAAAAACATTCAGTACTTC. Protein product: CASRLTGSKNIQYF.

This chain connects TRBV5-1 to TRBJ2-2; D may be TRBD2 (5 bases). The CDR3 extends over 17 amino acids. Germline assignment: CDR1 SGHRS and CDR2 YFSETQ. The V end lost 3 bases, the J end lost 5 bases, and 20 bases lay between the germline ends. The CDR3 sequence: CASSSYGIRGATGELFF. DNA for the CDR3: TGCGCCAGCAGCTCCTACGGGATACGGGGAGCAACCGGGGAGCTGTTTTTT.